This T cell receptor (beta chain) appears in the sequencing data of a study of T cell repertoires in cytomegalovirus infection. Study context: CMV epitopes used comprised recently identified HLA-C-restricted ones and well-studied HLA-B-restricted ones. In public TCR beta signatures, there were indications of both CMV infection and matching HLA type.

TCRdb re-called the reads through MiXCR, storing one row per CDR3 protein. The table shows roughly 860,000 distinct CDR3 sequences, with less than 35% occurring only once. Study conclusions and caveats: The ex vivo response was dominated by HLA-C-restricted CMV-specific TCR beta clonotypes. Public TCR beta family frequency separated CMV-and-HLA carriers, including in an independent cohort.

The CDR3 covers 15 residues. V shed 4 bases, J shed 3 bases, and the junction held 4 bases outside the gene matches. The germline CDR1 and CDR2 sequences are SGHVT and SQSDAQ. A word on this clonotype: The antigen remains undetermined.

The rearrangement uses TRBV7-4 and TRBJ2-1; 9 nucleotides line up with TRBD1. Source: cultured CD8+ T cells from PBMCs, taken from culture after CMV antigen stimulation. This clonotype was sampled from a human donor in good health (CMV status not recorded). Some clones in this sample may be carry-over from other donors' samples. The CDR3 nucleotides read TGTGCCAGCAGCTCGGACAGGGGCTACTACAATGAGCAGTTCTTC. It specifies CASSSDRGYYNEQFF.